The 14 T cell receptor beta chains listed next were all sequenced from one sample in a study of blood T cell repertoires in COVID-19. Here immunoSEQ multiplex PCR was the method, and the copy in TCRdb shows in-frame clones only, minus some. The sample contains more than 150,000 clones, approximately 88% of which appear only once. The sample taken for sequencing was peripheral blood. Receptors originate from a man aged 60-69 years with acute or convalescent COVID-19.

This chain joins TRBV7-6 and TRBJ1-6; the D is unclear. Germline V gene lookup returns CDR1 SGHVS and CDR2 FNYEAQ. The CDR3 sequence is 15 residues long. The ends were cut back, 5 bases at V and 9 bases at J, with 17 bases in the middle. The CDR3 is CASSPIVEIGSPLHF. In nucleotides, the CDR3 is TGTGCCAGCAGCCCCATCGTGGAGATCGGTTCACCCCTCCACTTT.

This chain uses TRBV7-2 with TRBJ2-7; 9 bases are shared with TRBD2. Germline values: CDR1 SGHTA, CDR2 FQGNSA. The CDR3 has 16 amino acids. Unmatched junction bases numbered 12, after V lost 5 bases and J lost 4 bases. CDR3 sequence (DNA): TGTGCCAGCAGCCCTTTGAGTAGCGGGGGTTTTTACGAGCAGTACTTC. Translated, it gives CASSPLSSGGFYEQYF.

V usage is TRBV11-2 and J usage is TRBJ1-1; D remains unclear. Per the germline V gene, CDR1 is SGHAT and CDR2 is FQNNGV. The CDR3 spans 14 residues. Trimming pared 5 bases from V and 0 bases from J, leaving 10 bases between. This CDR3 is CASSLVQMNTEAFF. CDR3 nucleotides: TGTGCCAGCAGCCTGGTACAGATGAACACTGAAGCTTTCTTT.

This clone was counted only a few times. V usage is TRBV5-4 and J usage is TRBJ2-1, with 7 nucleotides matching TRBD2. The CDR3 totals 17 residues. Losses at the gene ends were 0 bases for V and 0 bases for J; bases not matched to a gene: 6. From germline, CDR1 is SGHNT and CDR2 YYREEE (reference sequence). CDR3 sequence: CASSLAGGRSSYNEQFF. The CDR3 bases are TGTGCCAGCAGCTTGGCGGGGGGACGGAGCTCCTACAATGAGCAGTTCTTC.

The V call is TRBV6-5, the J call TRBJ1-1, with 8 bases that match TRBD1. Germline lookup yields CDR1 MNHEY and CDR2 SVGAGI. This CDR3 comprises 11 residues. The junction had 8 bases not matched to a gene; V was cut back by 10 bases and J by 10 bases. The CDR3 is CATAGGVGAFF. As DNA, the CDR3 is TGTGCCACAGCAGGGGGCGTGGGAGCTTTCTTT.

The chain carries TRBV6-5 and TRBJ1-4; no clear D. The CDR3 sequence is 14 residues long. Trimming left V 2 bases short and J 7 bases short, with 11 bases between. Germline V CDR1 and CDR2: MNHEY, SVGAGI. CDR3 in amino acids: CASSYTTWSEKLFF. For the CDR3, the DNA is TGTGCCAGCAGTTACACAACGTGGAGTGAAAAACTGTTTTTT.

In its sample, this clone was seen a few times. V and J are TRBV6-5 and TRBJ1-2, with unresolved D. The CDR3 length is 12 residues. Germline CDR1 is MNHEY and CDR2 is SVGAGI. The V end was cut by 5 bases, the J end by 8 bases, with 12 bases between. The CDR3 sequence is CASSIDTRGYTF. CDR3 bases: TGTGCCAGCAGTATTGACACCAGGGGCTACACCTTC.

Of note for this clone: This CDR3 is also generated by other DNA sequences in the sample. The V gene is TRBV5-1, the J gene TRBJ1-1, with TRBD1 matching over 7 bases. In germline, CDR1 is SGHRS, CDR2 YFSETQ. The CDR3 length is 12 residues. After removal of 4 bases from V and 5 bases from J, the junction contained 2 bases not matched to a gene. CDR3 coding DNA: TGCGCCAGCAGCCCGACAGGGACTGAAGCTTTCTTT. Translated, it gives CASSPTGTEAFF.

This rearrangement joins TRBV2 to TRBJ1-6; a possible D gene is TRBD1 (6 bases). The CDR3 extends over 15 amino acids. The V and J ends lost 5 bases and 7 bases respectively, with 15 bases between them. Germline V gene sequence: CDR1 SNHLY, CDR2 FYNNEI. The CDR3 nucleotides read TGTGCCAGCAGTCAAATACAGGGTTCCAATTCACCCCTCCACTTT. It specifies CASSQIQGSNSPLHF.

The chain joins TRBV10-2 to TRBJ2-7; 10 nucleotides match TRBD2. Germline V CDR1 and CDR2: WSHSY, SAAADI. Unmatched junction bases numbered 5, after V lost 6 bases and J lost 0 bases. This CDR3 is built from 15 residues. CDR3 in DNA: TGCGCCAGCAGACCCCGGACTAGCGGCTCCTACGAGCAGTACTTC. Its translation is CASRPRTSGSYEQYF.

The chain is built from TRBV13 and TRBJ2-2; the match to TRBD2 covers 10 bases. The CDR3 spans 19 residues. Trimming at V came to 0 bases and at J to 4 bases, leaving 11 bases not matched to a gene. Per germline, CDR1 PRHDT and CDR2 FYEKMQ (reference sequence). The CDR3 region has the DNA TGTGCCAGCAGCTTAGGCTCACTAGCGGGGATAATTGGCACCGGGGAGCTGTTTTTT. This codes for CASSLGSLAGIIGTGELFF.

This chain joins TRBV3-1 (or the pseudogene TRBV3-2) and TRBJ1-3; D gene unclear. The germline CDR1 and CDR2 sequences are LGHDT and YNNKEL (reference sequence). The CDR3 covers 15 residues. Trimming shortened V by 2 bases and J by 2 bases, and 10 bases separated the two germline ends. The CDR3 sequence: CASSQSYIPGNTIYF. The CDR3 nucleotides read TGTGCCAGCAGCCAATCGTACATTCCTGGAAACACCATATATTTT.

Concerning this clone itself: Distinct nucleotide sequences in the sample also encode this CDR3. This chain links TRBV11-2 with TRBJ2-7, with a tentative D call TRBD1 (5 bases). Germline assignment: CDR1 SGHAT and CDR2 FQNNGV. The CDR3 contains 18 residues. V dropped 0 bases and J dropped 0 bases, with 18 bases sitting between them. The CDR3 bases are TGTGCCAGCAGCTTAGAGTGGCAGTGGGGCGGCGGCTCCTACGAGCAGTACTTC. This encodes CASSLEWQWGGGSYEQYF. The full variable domain, in which reference TRBV11-2 and TRBJ2-7 provide the parts outside the CDR3, is EAGVAQSPRYKIIEKRQSVAFWCNPISGHATLYWYQQILGQGPKLLIQFQNNGVVDDSQLPKDRFSAERLKGVDSTLKIQPAKLEDSAVYLCASSLEWQWGGGSYEQYFGPGTRLTVT.

This clone was counted a few times. The rearrangement joins TRBV3-1 (or the pseudogene TRBV3-2) to TRBJ1-6, with D perhaps TRBD1 (5 bases). The CDR3 extends over 14 amino acids. Looked up from germline, CDR1 is LGHDT and CDR2 is YNNKEL (reference sequence). V lost 1 base and J lost 9, with 10 bases in between. The CDR3 sequence is CASSQAAGPSPLHF. For the CDR3, the DNA is TGTGCCAGCAGCCAAGCTGCAGGGCCTTCACCCCTCCACTTT.